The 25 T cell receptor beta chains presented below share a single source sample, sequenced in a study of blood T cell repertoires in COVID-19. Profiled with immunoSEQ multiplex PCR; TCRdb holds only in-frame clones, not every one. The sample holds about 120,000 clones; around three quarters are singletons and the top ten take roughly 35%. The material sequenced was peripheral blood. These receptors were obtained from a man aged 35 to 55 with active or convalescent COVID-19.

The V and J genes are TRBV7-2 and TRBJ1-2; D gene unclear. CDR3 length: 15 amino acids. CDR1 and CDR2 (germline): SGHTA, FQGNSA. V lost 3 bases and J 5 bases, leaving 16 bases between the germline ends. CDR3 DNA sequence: TGTGCCAGCAGCTTTCCATCCGGGGTACAATATGGCTACACCTTC. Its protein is CASSFPSGVQYGYTF.

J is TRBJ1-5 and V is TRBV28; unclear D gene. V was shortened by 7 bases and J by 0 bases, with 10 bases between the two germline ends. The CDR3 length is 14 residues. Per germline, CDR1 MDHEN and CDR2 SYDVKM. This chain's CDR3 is CASTSQDSNQPQHF. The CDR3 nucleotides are TGTGCCAGCACCTCCCAGGATAGCAATCAGCCCCAGCATTTT.

The CDR3 reads CASSLDRRGDTQYF. CDR3 coding DNA: TGCGCCAGCAGCTTGGATCGACGGGGGGATACGCAGTATTTT. The chain has TRBV5-1 and TRBJ2-3, with D possibly being TRBD2 (6 bases). This CDR3 is built from 14 residues. Germline V lookup: CDR1 SGHRS, CDR2 YFSETQ. V lost 0 bases and J 6 bases, leaving 11 bases between the germline ends.

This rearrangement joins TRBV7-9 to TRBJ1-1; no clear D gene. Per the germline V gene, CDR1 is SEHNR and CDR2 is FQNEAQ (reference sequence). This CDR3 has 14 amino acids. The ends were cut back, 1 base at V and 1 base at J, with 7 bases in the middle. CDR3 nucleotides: TGTGCCAGCAGCTTAGGGCAGGAGAACACTGAAGCTTTCTTT. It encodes CASSLGQENTEAFF.

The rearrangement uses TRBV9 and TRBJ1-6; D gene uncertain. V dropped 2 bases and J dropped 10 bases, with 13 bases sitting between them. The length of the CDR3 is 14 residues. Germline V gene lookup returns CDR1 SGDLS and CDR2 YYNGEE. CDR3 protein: CASSVTTTGSPLHF. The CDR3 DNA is TGTGCCAGCAGCGTCACCACCACGGGGTCACCCCTCCACTTT.

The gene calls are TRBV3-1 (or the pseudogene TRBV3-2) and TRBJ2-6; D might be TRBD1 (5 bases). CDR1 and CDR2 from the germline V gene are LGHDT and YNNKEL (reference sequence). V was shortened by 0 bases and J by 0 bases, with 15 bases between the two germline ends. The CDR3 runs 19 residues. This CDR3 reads CASSQDPDLGHSGANVLTF. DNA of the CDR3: TGTGCCAGCAGCCAAGACCCGGACCTCGGACACTCTGGGGCCAACGTCCTGACTTTC.

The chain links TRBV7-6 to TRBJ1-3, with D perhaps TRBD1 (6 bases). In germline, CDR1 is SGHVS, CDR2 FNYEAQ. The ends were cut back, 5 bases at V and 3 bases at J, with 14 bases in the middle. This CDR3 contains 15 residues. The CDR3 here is CASSQDRSDGNTIYF. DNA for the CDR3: TGTGCCAGCAGCCAAGACAGGTCCGATGGAAACACCATATATTTT.

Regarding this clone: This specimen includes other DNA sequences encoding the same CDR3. The CDR3 DNA is TGTGCCAGCAGCTTATCGGGGAGCAATCAGCCCCAGCATTTT. Translated: CASSLSGSNQPQHF. The chain uses TRBV11-3 and TRBJ1-5; no definite D call. Germline CDR1 and CDR2: SGHNT and YENEEA. The ends were cut back, 2 bases at V and 1 base at J, with 6 bases in the middle. This CDR3 spans 14 amino acids.

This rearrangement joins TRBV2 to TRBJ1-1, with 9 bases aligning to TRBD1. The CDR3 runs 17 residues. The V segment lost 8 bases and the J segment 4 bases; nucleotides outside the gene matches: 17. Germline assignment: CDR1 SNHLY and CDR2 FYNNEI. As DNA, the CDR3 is TGTGCCAGCCGCTCATACGAGGACAGGGGAAAGGGCACTGAAGCTTTCTTT. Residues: CASRSYEDRGKGTEAFF.

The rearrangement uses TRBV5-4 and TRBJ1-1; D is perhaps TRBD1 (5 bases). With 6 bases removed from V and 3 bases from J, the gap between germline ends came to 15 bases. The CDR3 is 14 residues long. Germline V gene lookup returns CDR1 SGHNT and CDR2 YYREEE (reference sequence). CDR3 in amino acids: CASTIGGVDTEAFF. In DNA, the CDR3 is TGTGCCAGCACCATCGGGGGAGTGGACACTGAAGCTTTCTTT.

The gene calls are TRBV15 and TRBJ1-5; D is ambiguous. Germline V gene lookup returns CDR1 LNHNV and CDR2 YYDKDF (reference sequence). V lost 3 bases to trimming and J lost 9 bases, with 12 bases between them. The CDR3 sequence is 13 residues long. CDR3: CATSSERGTPQHF. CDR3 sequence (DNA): TGTGCCACCAGCAGCGAGCGAGGAACGCCCCAGCATTTT.

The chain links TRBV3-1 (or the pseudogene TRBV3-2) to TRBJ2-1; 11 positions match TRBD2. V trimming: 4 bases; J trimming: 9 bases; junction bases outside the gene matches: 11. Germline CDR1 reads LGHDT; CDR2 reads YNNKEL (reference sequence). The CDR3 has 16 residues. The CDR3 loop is CASSLFTSGRESEQFF. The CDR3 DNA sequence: TGTGCCAGCAGCCTTTTCACTAGCGGGAGAGAGAGTGAGCAGTTCTTC.

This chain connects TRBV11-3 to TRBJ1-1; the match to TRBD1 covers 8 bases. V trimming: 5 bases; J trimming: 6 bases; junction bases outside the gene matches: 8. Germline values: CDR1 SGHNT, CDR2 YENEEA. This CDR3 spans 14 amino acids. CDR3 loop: CASSPDRVESEAFF. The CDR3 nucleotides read TGTGCCAGCAGCCCGGACAGGGTAGAATCTGAAGCTTTCTTT.

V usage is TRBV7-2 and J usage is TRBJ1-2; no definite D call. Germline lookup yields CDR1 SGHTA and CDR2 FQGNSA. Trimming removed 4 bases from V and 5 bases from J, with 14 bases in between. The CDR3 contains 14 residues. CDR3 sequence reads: CASSSRDINYGYTF. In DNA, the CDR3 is TGTGCCAGCAGCTCCCGAGATATAAATTATGGCTACACCTTC.

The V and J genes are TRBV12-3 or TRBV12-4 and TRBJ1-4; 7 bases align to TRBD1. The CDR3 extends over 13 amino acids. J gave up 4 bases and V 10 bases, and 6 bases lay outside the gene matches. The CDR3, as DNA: TGTGCCATCACAGGGGTAAATAATGAAAAACTGTTTTTT. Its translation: CAITGVNNEKLFF.

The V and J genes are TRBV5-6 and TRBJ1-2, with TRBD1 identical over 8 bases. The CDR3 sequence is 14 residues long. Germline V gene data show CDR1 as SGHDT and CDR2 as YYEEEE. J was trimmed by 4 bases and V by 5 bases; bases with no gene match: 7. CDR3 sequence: CASSRTGQGYGYTF. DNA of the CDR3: TGTGCCAGCAGTAGGACAGGGCAAGGCTATGGCTACACCTTC.

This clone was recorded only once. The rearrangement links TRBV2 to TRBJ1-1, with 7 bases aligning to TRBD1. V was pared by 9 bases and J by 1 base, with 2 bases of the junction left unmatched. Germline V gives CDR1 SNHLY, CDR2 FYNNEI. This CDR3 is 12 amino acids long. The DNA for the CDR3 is TGTGCCAGTCGACAGGGGAACACTGAAGCTTTCTTT. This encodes CASRQGNTEAFF.

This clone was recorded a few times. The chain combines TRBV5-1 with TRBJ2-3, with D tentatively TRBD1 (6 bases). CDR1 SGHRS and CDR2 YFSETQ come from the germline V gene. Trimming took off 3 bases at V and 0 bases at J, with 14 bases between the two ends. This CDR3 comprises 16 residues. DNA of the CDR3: TGCGCCAGCAGCTCCGGGACACAGACTAGCACAGATACGCAGTATTTT. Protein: CASSSGTQTSTDTQYF. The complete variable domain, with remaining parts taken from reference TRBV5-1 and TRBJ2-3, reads KAGVTQTPRYLIKTRGQQVTLSCSPISGHRSVSWYQQTPGQGLQFLFEYFSETQRNKGNFPGRFSGRQFSNSRSEMNVSTLELGDSALYLCASSSGTQTSTDTQYFGPGTRLTVL.

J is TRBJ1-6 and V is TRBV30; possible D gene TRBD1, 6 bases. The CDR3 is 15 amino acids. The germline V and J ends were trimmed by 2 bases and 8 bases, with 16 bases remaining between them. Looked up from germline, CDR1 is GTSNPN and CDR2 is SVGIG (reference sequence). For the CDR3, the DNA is TGTGCCTGGAGTTATACTTATCCAGGGGATTCACCCCTCCACTTT. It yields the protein CAWSYTYPGDSPLHF.

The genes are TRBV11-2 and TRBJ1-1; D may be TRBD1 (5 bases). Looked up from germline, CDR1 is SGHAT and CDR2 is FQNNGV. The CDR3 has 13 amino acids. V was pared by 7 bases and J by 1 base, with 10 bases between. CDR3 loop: CASNPGENTEAFF. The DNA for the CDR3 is TGTGCCAGCAACCCGGGGGAGAACACTGAAGCTTTCTTT.

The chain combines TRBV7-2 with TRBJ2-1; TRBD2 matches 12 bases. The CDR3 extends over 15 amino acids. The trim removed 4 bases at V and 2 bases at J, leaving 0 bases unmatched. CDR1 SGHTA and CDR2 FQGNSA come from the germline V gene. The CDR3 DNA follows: TGTGCCAGCAGCTGGACTAGCGGGACCTACAATGAGCAGTTCTTC. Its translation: CASSWTSGTYNEQFF.

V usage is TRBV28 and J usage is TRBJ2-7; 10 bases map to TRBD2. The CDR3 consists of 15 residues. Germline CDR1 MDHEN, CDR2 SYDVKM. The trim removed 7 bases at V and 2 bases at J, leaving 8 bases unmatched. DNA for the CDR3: TGTGCCAGCACCGATACTAGCGGGGCGCCCTACGAGCAGTACTTC. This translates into CASTDTSGAPYEQYF.

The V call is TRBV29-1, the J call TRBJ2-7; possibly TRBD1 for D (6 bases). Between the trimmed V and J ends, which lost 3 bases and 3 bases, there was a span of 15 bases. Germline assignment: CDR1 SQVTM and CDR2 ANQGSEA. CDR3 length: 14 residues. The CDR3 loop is CSVEWQGKDYEQYF. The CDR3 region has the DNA TGCAGCGTTGAGTGGCAGGGGAAGGACTACGAGCAGTACTTC.

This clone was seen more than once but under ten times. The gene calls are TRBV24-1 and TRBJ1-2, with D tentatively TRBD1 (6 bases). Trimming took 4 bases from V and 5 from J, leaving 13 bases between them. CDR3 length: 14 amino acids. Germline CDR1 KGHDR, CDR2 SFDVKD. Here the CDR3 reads CATSDTGTIYGYTF. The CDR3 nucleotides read TGTGCCACCAGTGACACCGGGACAATATATGGCTACACCTTC.

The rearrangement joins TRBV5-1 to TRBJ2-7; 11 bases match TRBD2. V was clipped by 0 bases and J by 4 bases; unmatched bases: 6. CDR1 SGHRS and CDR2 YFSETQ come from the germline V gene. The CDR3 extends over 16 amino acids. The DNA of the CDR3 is TGCGCCAGCAGCTTGGGCGCAACTAGCGGGGGTTACGAGCAGTACTTC. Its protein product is CASSLGATSGGYEQYF.